Following are 29 T cell receptor beta chains from one sample sequenced in a study of graft-versus-host responses after intestinal transplantation. Researchers processed graft tissue to release intraepithelial and lamina propria lymphocytes. The protocol was immunoSEQ multiplex PCR, while the TCRdb copy is restricted to in-frame clones and leaves out a portion. The table lists 14,000 or so clones, approximately 80% of them singletons. Sample: ileum tissue, taken approximately 27 days after intestinal transplant. The origin of the receptors is a human patient who received an intestinal transplant, so some T cells may come from the graft donor.

The rearrangement links TRBV19 to TRBJ1-3; no clear D. The CDR3 has 14 amino acids. From germline, CDR1 is LNHDA and CDR2 SQIVND (reference sequence). Trimming cost V 3 bases and J 0 bases, with 6 bases left between them. This CDR3 is CASSMTNSGNTIYF. CDR3 in DNA: TGTGCCAGTAGTATGACAAACTCTGGAAACACCATATATTTT. The full variable domain, rest sourced from reference TRBV19 and TRBJ1-3, is DGGITQSPKYLFRKEGQNVTLSCEQNLNHDAMYWYRQDPGQGLRLIYYSQIVNDFQKGDIAEGYSVSREKKESFPLTVTSAQKNPTAFYLCASSMTNSGNTIYFGEGSWLTVV.

V and J are TRBV28 and TRBJ1-4, with D possibly matching TRBD1 (5 bases). Germline CDR1 MDHEN, CDR2 SYDVKM. The CDR3 is made up of 14 amino acids. Trimming removed 3 bases at V and 8 bases at J, with 13 bases between. CDR3 in DNA: TGTGCCAGCAGTTTGCGTTTTGGGGGGGAAAAACTGTTTTTT. Protein: CASSLRFGGEKLFF.

The genes are TRBV7-9 and TRBJ2-5, with 9 bases that match TRBD2. Germline-derived CDR1 and CDR2 are SEHNR and FQNEAQ (reference sequence). This CDR3 has 14 amino acids. Unmatched junction bases numbered 2, after V lost 5 bases and J lost 1 base. In DNA form, the CDR3 reads TGTGCCAGCAGCGGTAGCGGGAGCCAAGAGACCCAGTACTTC. Its translation: CASSGSGSQETQYF.

This clone has just a few counts. This chain uses TRBV5-1 with TRBJ1-6; D possibly corresponds to TRBD1 (5 bases). V shed 5 bases and J shed 8 bases, with 14 bases lying between them. The CDR3 totals 14 residues. The V gene's germline CDR1 is SGHRS and CDR2 YFSETQ. CDR3 region: CASSQGGEYSPLHF. CDR3 sequence (DNA): TGCGCCAGCAGTCAAGGAGGGGAATATTCACCCCTCCACTTT.

This chain connects TRBV5-1 to TRBJ2-5; no clear D gene. The CDR3 has 13 amino acids. Germline CDR1 SGHRS, CDR2 YFSETQ. V gave up 0 bases and J gave up 5 bases, with 8 bases separating them. CDR3 sequence reads: CASSLGQSETQYF. As DNA, the CDR3 is TGCGCCAGCAGCTTGGGCCAGTCCGAGACCCAGTACTTC.

V and J are TRBV5-1 and TRBJ1-5; D remains ambiguous. The CDR3 length is 15 residues. The germline V gene encodes CDR1 SGHRS and CDR2 YFSETQ. With 0 bases removed from V and 2 bases from J, the gap between germline ends came to 9 bases. This CDR3 reads CASSLGGSGNQPQHF. The CDR3 DNA is TGCGCCAGCAGCTTGGGCGGTAGTGGCAATCAGCCCCAGCATTTT.

The CDR3 region is CASSPSDRDSNYGYTF. CDR3 bases: TGTGCCAGCAGTCCCTCGGACAGGGATTCTAACTATGGCTACACCTTC. The chain is built from TRBV28 and TRBJ1-2; TRBD1 matches 8 bases. The CDR3 has 16 residues. CDR1 and CDR2 (germline): MDHEN, SYDVKM. J was trimmed by 0 bases and V by 5 bases; bases with no gene match: 8.

The chain carries TRBV7-2 and TRBJ2-1; tentatively, D is TRBD2 (6 bases). CDR1 and CDR2 (germline): SGHTA, FQGNSA. Trimming took off 5 bases at V and 5 bases at J, with 13 bases between the two ends. The CDR3 has 14 residues. CDR3 amino acids: CASSRAGKNNEQFF. CDR3 sequence (DNA): TGTGCCAGCAGCCGGGCGGGGAAGAACAATGAGCAGTTCTTC.

The chain carries TRBV5-1 and TRBJ2-2; no definite D call. Trimming removed 4 bases at V and 3 bases at J, with 4 bases between. CDR1 is SGHRS, CDR2 YFSETQ, per germline. CDR3 length: 12 residues. The CDR3 DNA reads TGCGCCAGCAGCCCCTACACCGGGGAGCTGTTTTTT. Encoded protein: CASSPYTGELFF.

DNA for the CDR3: TGCGCCAGCAGCCATGGACAGGGGGCTCTTAATTCACCCCTCCACTTT. Translation gives CASSHGQGALNSPLHF. This chain uses TRBV4-1 with TRBJ1-6, with 11 bases identical to TRBD1. With 3 bases clipped from V and 6 bases from J, the junction kept 4 bases outside the gene matches. The CDR3 is 16 amino acids. Germline values: CDR1 MGHRA, CDR2 YSYEKL.

This clone was counted between two and nine times. The V and J genes are TRBV10-3 and TRBJ1-2, with D unresolved. Between the trimmed V and J ends, which lost 7 bases and 0 bases, there was a span of 9 bases. The length of the CDR3 is 13 residues. CDR1 and CDR2 (germline): ENHRY, SYGVKD. CDR3 loop: CAIMTPPNYGYTF. CDR3 nucleotides: TGTGCCATCATGACACCCCCTAACTATGGCTACACCTTC.

V and J are TRBV7-8 and TRBJ1-6, with TRBD1 as a possible D gene (5 bases). The CDR3 is 17 amino acids. Germline assignment: CDR1 SGHVS and CDR2 FQNEAQ. The germline V and J ends were trimmed by 2 bases and 4 bases, with 15 bases remaining between them. The DNA of the CDR3 is TGTGCCAGCAGCTTAATGCGGGGGGGACGGTATAATTCACCCCTCCACTTT. It is translated as CASSLMRGGRYNSPLHF.

The chain combines TRBV7-8 with TRBJ2-7, with D perhaps TRBD2 (5 bases). Between the trimmed V and J ends, which lost 1 base and 7 bases, there was a span of 14 bases. The CDR3 covers 14 residues. Germline lookup yields CDR1 SGHVS and CDR2 FQNEAQ. The CDR3 protein is CASSLVLGSGEQYF. For the CDR3, the DNA is TGTGCCAGCAGCTTAGTGTTAGGATCGGGAGAGCAGTACTTC.

The chain is built from TRBV5-6 and TRBJ2-2; a weak D match, TRBD1 (5 bases). The germline V and J ends were trimmed by 2 bases and 1 base, with 12 bases remaining between them. The CDR3 runs 16 residues. Germline CDR1 SGHDT, CDR2 YYEEEE. Written as DNA, the CDR3 is TGTGCCAGCAGCTTAGGGGTGCAGGGGAACACCGGGGAGCTGTTTTTT. This translates into CASSLGVQGNTGELFF.

J is TRBJ2-3 and V is TRBV25-1, with 10 nucleotides matching TRBD2. V shed 7 bases, J shed 4 bases, and the junction held 5 bases outside the gene matches. Per germline, CDR1 MGHDK and CDR2 SYGVNS. This CDR3 is built from 14 residues. For the CDR3, the DNA is TGTGCCAGCATGGAGCGGGGGGGTCCAGATACGCAGTATTTT. It encodes CASMERGGPDTQYF.

The DNA of the CDR3 is TGCGCCAGCAGCGCCCAGGGCCAAGAGACCCAGTACTTC. It yields the protein CASSAQGQETQYF. The gene calls are TRBV5-1 and TRBJ2-5; perhaps TRBD1 as D (5 bases). The CDR3 runs 13 residues. In germline, CDR1 is SGHRS, CDR2 YFSETQ. Deletions cut 4 bases from V and 1 base from J, with 8 bases between. Based on the CDR3 plus reference TRBV5-1 and TRBJ2-5, the full variable domain is KAGVTQTPRYLIKTRGQQVTLSCSPISGHRSVSWYQQTPGQGLQFLFEYFSETQRNKGNFPGRFSGRQFSNSRSEMNVSTLELGDSALYLCASSAQGQETQYFGPGTRLLVL.

V is TRBV6-5 and J is TRBJ1-2; 9 positions agree with TRBD1. Germline-derived CDR1 and CDR2 are MNHEY and SVGAGI. The CDR3 covers 13 residues. V lost 5 bases and J lost 7; bases outside the gene matches: 5. The DNA of the CDR3 is TGTGCCAGCAGTCGGGACAGGGAAACTGGCTACACCTTC. It codes for CASSRDRETGYTF.

The V call is TRBV4-2, the J call TRBJ2-2, with D possibly matching TRBD1 (5 bases). Trimming stripped 5 bases from V and 0 bases from J, with 10 bases between. The CDR3 sequence is 15 residues long. Germline V gene data show CDR1 as LGHNA and CDR2 as YNFKEQ. The CDR3, as DNA: TGTGCCAGCAGCGGGGCAGCCCCGAACACCGGGGAGCTGTTTTTT. Translation: CASSGAAPNTGELFF.

The rearrangement uses TRBV10-3 and TRBJ2-5; D remains unclear. Germline V gene data show CDR1 as ENHRY and CDR2 as SYGVKD. Trimming stripped 4 bases from V and 0 bases from J, with 6 bases between. This CDR3 spans 13 amino acids. Here the CDR3 reads CAISAENQETQYF. CDR3 nucleotide sequence: TGTGCCATCAGTGCAGAAAACCAAGAGACCCAGTACTTC.

This clone has only one observation. The chain is built from TRBV27 and TRBJ1-5; 10 nucleotides match TRBD1. Unmatched junction bases numbered 2, after V lost 3 bases and J lost 3 bases. Germline assignment: CDR1 MNHEY and CDR2 SMNVEV (reference sequence). This CDR3 contains 15 residues. CDR3 nucleotides: TGTGCCAGCAGTTTGGGGACAGGGGCCAATCAGCCCCAGCATTTT. Protein sequence: CASSLGTGANQPQHF.

This chain connects TRBV27 to TRBJ1-1, with a weak D call TRBD1 (6 bases). Trimming took 1 base from V and 4 from J, leaving 10 bases between them. This CDR3 has 14 residues. The germline CDR1 and CDR2 sequences are MNHEY and SMNVEV (reference sequence). CDR3 DNA: TGTGCCAGCAGTTTATGGATGACAGGCACTGAAGCTTTCTTT. This sequence encodes CASSLWMTGTEAFF.

The V gene is TRBV7-8, the J gene TRBJ2-7; 9 bases are shared with TRBD1. V lost 3 bases and J lost 0; bases outside the gene matches: 12. Germline assignment: CDR1 SGHVS and CDR2 FQNEAQ. CDR3 length: 18 amino acids. CDR3 residues: CASSFIPGQGSLSYEQYF. CDR3 DNA: TGTGCCAGCAGCTTCATCCCGGGACAGGGATCCCTCTCCTACGAGCAGTACTTC.

V and J are TRBV6-1 and TRBJ2-1; 8 nucleotides agree with TRBD1. This CDR3 comprises 15 residues. Losses at the gene ends were 2 bases for V and 10 bases for J; bases not matched to a gene: 10. Germline V gene lookup returns CDR1 MNHNS and CDR2 SASEGT. CDR3 nucleotides: TGTGCCAGCAGTGAAAGTACAGGGGGTACCCTGGAGCAGTTCTTC. This encodes CASSESTGGTLEQFF.

V is TRBV5-4 and J is TRBJ2-2; 10 bases are a match to TRBD2. Germline V gene lookup returns CDR1 SGHNT and CDR2 YYREEE (reference sequence). V gave up 6 bases and J gave up 2 bases; unmatched junction bases: 4. This CDR3 is built from 15 residues. In DNA form, the CDR3 reads TGTGCCAGCACCATAGCGGGGGGAAACACCGGGGAGCTGTTTTTT. Translation: CASTIAGGNTGELFF.

This sequence joins TRBV9 and TRBJ2-7; 10 nucleotides agree with TRBD1. The germline V gene encodes CDR1 SGDLS and CDR2 YYNGEE. The CDR3 spans 16 residues. V was pared by 4 bases and J by 7 bases, with 14 bases of the junction left unmatched. CDR3 nucleotides: TGTGCCAGCAGCCCACATCCCCGGGACAGGGGCGGGGAGCAGTACGTC. It translates to CASSPHPRDRGGEQYV.

J is TRBJ2-2 and V is TRBV6-5; possible D gene TRBD1, 6 bases. The CDR3 is made up of 16 amino acids. With 0 bases removed from V and 1 base from J, the gap between germline ends came to 9 bases. Germline assignment: CDR1 MNHEY and CDR2 SVGAGI. CDR3 residues: CASSYSMGQNTGELFF. The CDR3 DNA follows: TGTGCCAGCAGTTACTCGATGGGACAGAACACCGGGGAGCTGTTTTTT.

This clone has a single count. The genes are TRBV6-1 and TRBJ2-5; TRBD2 agrees at 7 bases. This CDR3 is 13 amino acids long. V dropped 5 bases and J dropped 1; count of bases not matched to a gene: 1. The germline CDR1 and CDR2 sequences are MNHNS and SASEGT. In DNA form, the CDR3 reads TGTGCCAGCAGTACTAGCGTCCAAGAGACCCAGTACTTC. Amino acids: CASSTSVQETQYF.

The chain recombines TRBV6-5 with TRBJ1-2; D is perhaps TRBD1 (5 bases). The ends were cut back, 4 bases at V and 6 bases at J, with 12 bases in the middle. Per germline, CDR1 MNHEY and CDR2 SVGAGI. The length of the CDR3 is 13 residues. CDR3 sequence (DNA): TGTGCCAGCAGTTCGGGGGGAGCGAATGGCTACACCTTC. It specifies CASSSGGANGYTF.

V is TRBV11-2 and J is TRBJ2-5; TRBD1 matches at 7 bases. Germline V lookup: CDR1 SGHAT, CDR2 FQNNGV. The V segment lost 7 bases and the J segment 1 base; nucleotides outside the gene matches: 12. The CDR3 length is 16 residues. The CDR3 nucleotides read TGTGCCAGCACCTCACAGGGGCCAGATAGCCAAGAGACCCAGTACTTC. Amino acids: CASTSQGPDSQETQYF. Looking up the rest from reference TRBV11-2 and TRBJ2-5 gives the full variable domain: EAGVAQSPRYKIIEKRQSVAFWCNPISGHATLYWYQQILGQGPKLLIQFQNNGVVDDSQLPKDRFSAERLKGVDSTLKIQPAKLEDSAVYLCASTSQGPDSQETQYFGPGTRLLVL.